The source of this T cell receptor beta chain is a study of molecular identifiers for immune sequencing clone quantification. Points from the study as a whole: Among effectors, clones above 20 RNA copies held over 98% of molecules; among naive cells, under 1%. Jurkat TCR RNA that was spiked in from one cell was reportedly detectable among 950,000 to 1,000,000 naive cells. Molecules of identical TCR sharing a barcode could underestimate highly expanded clone sizes.

Many counts were recorded for this clonotype. What it recognizes is unknown. The V gene's germline CDR1 is SQVTM and CDR2 ANQGSEA. V shed 4 bases and J shed 4 bases, with 14 bases lying between them. The CDR3 is 13 amino acids. Sorted inputs of roughly 17,000 to 1,100,000 cells, with 10%, 30% or 50% RNA, yielded naive CD8 libraries. TCRdb re-analysed the PCR reads in MiXCR, keeping a single row per CDR3 protein. This sample has hundreds of thousands of distinct CDR3 sequences; 20% to 25% occur once, and the top ten carry about 0.79%. The specimen was naive CD8+ T cells from blood, with Jurkat cell RNA spiked in. Subset meaning: FACS-sorted CD8+CD4-CCR7+CD45RA+ naive T cells. The chain joins TRBV29-1 to TRBJ2-7; either TRBD1 or TRBD2 may fit D (5 bases each). This TCR derives from a human donor in good health. Some libraries in this study had Jurkat cell RNA spiked in. CDR3 DNA sequence: TGCAGCGTTGCCGGGACCGCATTTTACGAGCAGTACTTC. Encoded protein: CSVAGTAFYEQYF.